The 24 T cell receptor beta chains below were found in one sample sequenced in a study of blood T cell repertoires in COVID-19. TCRdb keeps only in-frame clones here, not all; method: immunoSEQ multiplex PCR. This sample has 140,000 to 150,000 clones, with 80% found just once. Sample: peripheral blood. All receptors come from a man aged 55 to 69 with active or convalescent COVID-19.

The chain combines TRBV27 with TRBJ2-1; 11 bases match TRBD2. The CDR3 spans 17 residues. Unmatched junction bases numbered 10, after V lost 5 bases and J lost 4 bases. Germline-derived CDR1 and CDR2 are MNHEY and SMNVEV (reference sequence). This chain's CDR3 is CASSPTLGLAVYNEQFF. The CDR3 DNA sequence: TGTGCCAGCAGTCCAACTTTGGGACTAGCGGTATACAATGAGCAGTTCTTC.

The V and J genes are TRBV18 and TRBJ2-1, with TRBD2 matching over 15 bases. The CDR3 has 16 residues. The trim removed 0 bases at V and 8 bases at J, leaving 2 bases unmatched. The germline V gene has CDR1 KGHSH and CDR2 LQKENI. In DNA, the CDR3 is TGTGCCAGCTCACCACCGGGACTAGCGGGAGGTCATGAGCAGTTCTTC. Translated: CASSPPGLAGGHEQFF.

The genes are TRBV15 and TRBJ2-2, with unresolved D. The CDR3 runs to 16 residues. Germline loops: CDR1 LNHNV, CDR2 YYDKDF (reference sequence). Trimming took off 0 bases at V and 1 base at J, with 9 bases between the two ends. The CDR3 DNA reads as TGTGCCACCAGCAGAGATCTGGGCGAGAACACCGGGGAGCTGTTTTTT. Translated: CATSRDLGENTGELFF.

The gene calls are TRBV11-2 and TRBJ1-2; D perhaps matches TRBD1 (5 bases). The CDR3 is 15 amino acids. Trimming removed 3 bases from V and 0 bases from J, with 11 bases in between. Germline V gene sequence: CDR1 SGHAT, CDR2 FQNNGV. The CDR3 is CASSFRGGTNYGYTF. CDR3 in DNA: TGTGCCAGCAGCTTCCGGGGGGGTACTAACTATGGCTACACCTTC.

The V call is TRBV7-8, the J call TRBJ2-3; D is unclear. The V gene lost 5 bases and the J gene lost 0 bases, with 9 bases spanning the gap. Germline assignment: CDR1 SGHVS and CDR2 FQNEAQ. This CDR3 is built from 14 residues. DNA of the CDR3: TGTGCCAGCAGCCACAGACCTAGCACAGATACGCAGTATTTT. Protein product: CASSHRPSTDTQYF.

The chain recombines TRBV9 with TRBJ2-5, with TRBD2 matching 11 bases. This CDR3 contains 15 residues. With V trimmed by 5 bases and J by 3 bases, 6 bases remained unmatched. Germline lookup yields CDR1 SGDLS and CDR2 YYNGEE. The CDR3 spells CASRGGLADEETQYF. In nucleotides, the CDR3 is TGTGCCAGCAGAGGGGGACTAGCGGATGAAGAGACCCAGTACTTC. Using reference TRBV9 and TRBJ2-5 for the parts outside the CDR3, the full variable domain is DSGVTQTPKHLITATGQRVTLRCSPRSGDLSVYWYQQSLDQGLQFLIQYYNGEERAKGNILERFSAQQFPDLHSELNLSSLELGDSALYFCASRGGLADEETQYFGPGTRLLVL.

This clone turned up a few times. The gene calls are TRBV27 and TRBJ2-7, with TRBD1 as a possible D gene (6 bases). The CDR3 extends over 17 amino acids. Germline V gives CDR1 MNHEY, CDR2 SMNVEV (reference sequence). V dropped 3 bases and J dropped 2 bases, with 20 bases sitting between them. CDR3 region: CASSFQGNGDGTYEQYF. As DNA, the CDR3 is TGTGCCAGCAGTTTCCAGGGGAATGGGGACGGAACCTACGAGCAGTACTTC.

J is TRBJ1-2 and V is TRBV19, with a possible D match to TRBD1 (5 bases). CDR3 length: 13 amino acids. CDR1 is LNHDA, CDR2 SQIVND, per germline (reference sequence). V lost 7 bases and J lost 4, with 13 bases in between. CDR3 nucleotide sequence: TGTGCCAGTATCACTGGAGGGGTCTATGGCTACACCTTC. Protein sequence: CASITGGVYGYTF. Filled out from reference TRBV19 and TRBJ1-2, the complete variable domain reads DGGITQSPKYLFRKEGQNVTLSCEQNLNHDAMYWYRQDPGQGLRLIYYSQIVNDFQKGDIAEGYSVSREKKESFPLTVTSAQKNPTAFYLCASITGGVYGYTFGSGTRLTVV.

The rearrangement links TRBV24-1 to TRBJ1-2; D is possibly TRBD1 (5 bases). Germline V lookup: CDR1 KGHDR, CDR2 SFDVKD. V gave up 4 bases and J gave up 6 bases, with 11 bases separating them. The CDR3 contains 13 residues. The CDR3 here is CATSDWARDGYTF. The CDR3 DNA reads TGTGCCACCAGTGACTGGGCCAGGGATGGCTACACCTTC.

The chain recombines TRBV25-1 with TRBJ2-3; 8 bases fit TRBD2. This CDR3 region has 14 residues. Germline V gene data show CDR1 as MGHDK and CDR2 as SYGVNS. V dropped 3 bases and J dropped 4; count of bases not matched to a gene: 3. Here the CDR3 reads CASSDHGRADTQYF. Written as DNA, the CDR3 is TGTGCCAGCAGTGATCACGGGAGGGCAGATACGCAGTATTTT. Full variable domain (rest looked up from reference TRBV25-1 and TRBJ2-3): EADIYQTPRYLVIGTGKKITLECSQTMGHDKMYWYQQDPGMELHLIHYSYGVNSTEKGDLSSESTVSRIRTEHFPLTLESARPSHTSQYLCASSDHGRADTQYFGPGTRLTVL.

The genes are TRBV7-6 and TRBJ1-3; 8 bases align to TRBD1. The CDR3 is made up of 16 amino acids. V shed 2 bases, J shed 4 bases, and the junction held 7 bases outside the gene matches. Germline CDR1 is SGHVS and CDR2 is FNYEAQ. This CDR3 is CASSLSGRGLGNTIYF. The CDR3 DNA is TGTGCCAGCAGCTTAAGCGGCAGGGGGCTCGGAAACACCATATATTTT.

The chain recombines TRBV2 with TRBJ2-5, with TRBD1 identical over 7 bases. Germline trimming cut 1 base from V and 1 base from J; bases unmatched to any gene: 0. This CDR3 region has 14 residues. The germline CDR1 and CDR2 sequences are SNHLY and FYNNEI. CDR3 sequence reads: CASSEDRGQETQYF. As DNA, the CDR3 is TGTGCCAGCAGTGAAGACAGGGGCCAAGAGACCCAGTACTTC.

The V call is TRBV29-1, the J call TRBJ2-5; 8 nucleotides align to TRBD1. Germline CDR1 reads SQVTM; CDR2 reads ANQGSEA. V lost 7 bases, J lost 2 bases, and 12 bases stayed unmatched. The CDR3 runs 15 residues. CDR3 in amino acids: CSAGGGQGRQETQYF. The DNA of the CDR3 is TGCAGCGCCGGAGGCGGACAGGGTCGGCAAGAGACCCAGTACTTC.

The genes are TRBV27 and TRBJ1-1; 7 nucleotides agree with TRBD1. CDR3 length: 15 amino acids. Germline V CDR1 and CDR2: MNHEY, SMNVEV (reference sequence). V shed 5 bases, J shed 4 bases, and the junction held 10 bases outside the gene matches. As DNA, the CDR3 is TGTGCCAGCAGTCCCAGACAGGGCCTGGGCACTGAAGCTTTCTTT. Translating gives CASSPRQGLGTEAFF.

This clone was seen just once. This chain uses TRBV2 with TRBJ2-5, with D possibly TRBD1 on 6 matching bases. CDR3 length: 13 residues. The germline CDR1 and CDR2 sequences are SNHLY and FYNNEI. Trimming took off 7 bases at V and 3 bases at J, with 12 bases between the two ends. This CDR3 reads CASKGAGEETQYF. DNA of the CDR3: TGTGCCAGCAAAGGCGCAGGGGAAGAGACCCAGTACTTC.

The V and J genes are TRBV11-3 and TRBJ2-1; 7 nucleotides agree with TRBD2. Trimming cost V 4 bases and J 8 bases; bases outside gene matches: 5. The germline CDR1 and CDR2 sequences are SGHNT and YENEEA. The CDR3 has 13 amino acids. This chain's CDR3 is CASSSRLADEQFF. The CDR3 bases are TGTGCCAGCAGCTCCCGACTAGCCGATGAGCAGTTCTTC.

This clone has more than one count but fewer than ten. The gene calls are TRBV9 and TRBJ2-7, with D unclear. The germline CDR1 and CDR2 sequences are SGDLS and YYNGEE. V shed 3 bases and J shed 2 bases, with 15 bases lying between them. This CDR3 is built from 15 residues. CDR3 protein: CASSGKAGRTYEQYF. CDR3 coding DNA: TGTGCCAGCAGCGGGAAAGCAGGAAGAACCTACGAGCAGTACTTC.

V gene TRBV19 combines with J gene TRBJ1-1; 10 nucleotides match TRBD1. The CDR3 is 12 amino acids. CDR1 and CDR2 (germline): LNHDA, SQIVND (reference sequence). Germline trimming cut 4 bases from V and 11 bases from J; bases unmatched to any gene: 4. The chain's CDR3 is CASSKDRGTAFF. Here the CDR3 DNA reads TGTGCCAGTAGTAAGGACAGGGGGACGGCTTTCTTT.

The chain carries TRBV20-1 and TRBJ2-3; 11 nucleotides align to TRBD2. Germline lookup yields CDR1 DFQATT and CDR2 SNEGSKA (reference sequence). The CDR3 has 17 amino acids. V shed 3 bases, J shed 4 bases, and the junction held 12 bases outside the gene matches. Written as DNA, the CDR3 is TGCAGTGCTAGTTTGGGACTAGCGGATATATCCGCAGATACGCAGTATTTT. Amino acids: CSASLGLADISADTQYF.

The chain uses TRBV29-1 and TRBJ1-1; D is uncertain. V shed 3 bases and J shed 4 bases, with 12 bases lying between them. This CDR3 is built from 13 residues. Per the germline V gene, CDR1 is SQVTM and CDR2 is ANQGSEA. Here the CDR3 reads CSVEGNQATEAFF. CDR3 coding DNA: TGCAGCGTTGAGGGCAATCAGGCCACTGAAGCTTTCTTT.

The chain uses TRBV30 and TRBJ2-1; 10 nucleotides agree with TRBD2. Trimming cost V 2 bases and J 6 bases; bases outside gene matches: 1. Per germline, CDR1 GTSNPN and CDR2 SVGIG (reference sequence). This CDR3 comprises 13 residues. The CDR3 nucleotides are TGTGCCTGGAGTAGCGGGAGGGCCAATGAGCAGTTCTTC. Its translation: CAWSSGRANEQFF.

The rearrangement joins TRBV9 to TRBJ1-2, with 9 bases lining up with TRBD1. CDR3 length equals 17 residues. The germline gives CDR1 SGDLS, CDR2 YYNGEE. Trimming at V came to 3 bases and at J to 1 base, leaving 10 bases not matched to a gene. For the CDR3, the DNA is TGTGCCAGCAGCGGATTTGGGACAGGGCGGGTTAACTATGGCTACACCTTC. Translating it yields CASSGFGTGRVNYGYTF.

The rearrangement uses TRBV7-6 and TRBJ1-1; 7 bases align to TRBD1. CDR1 is SGHVS, CDR2 FNYEAQ, per germline. The length of the CDR3 is 15 residues. J was trimmed by 0 bases and V by 4 bases; bases with no gene match: 5. Here the CDR3 reads CASSSLQGVNTEAFF. The CDR3 DNA sequence: TGTGCCAGCAGCTCACTCCAGGGGGTGAACACTGAAGCTTTCTTT.

The rearrangement links TRBV4-1 to TRBJ1-4; D is possibly TRBD1 (5 bases). V was trimmed by 0 bases and J by 5 bases, leaving 13 bases between them. This CDR3 spans 16 amino acids. Germline V gives CDR1 MGHRA, CDR2 YSYEKL. In DNA form, the CDR3 reads TGCGCCAGCAGCCAAGAACTGGCAGGGCTAAATGAAAAACTGTTTTTT. Translated: CASSQELAGLNEKLFF.